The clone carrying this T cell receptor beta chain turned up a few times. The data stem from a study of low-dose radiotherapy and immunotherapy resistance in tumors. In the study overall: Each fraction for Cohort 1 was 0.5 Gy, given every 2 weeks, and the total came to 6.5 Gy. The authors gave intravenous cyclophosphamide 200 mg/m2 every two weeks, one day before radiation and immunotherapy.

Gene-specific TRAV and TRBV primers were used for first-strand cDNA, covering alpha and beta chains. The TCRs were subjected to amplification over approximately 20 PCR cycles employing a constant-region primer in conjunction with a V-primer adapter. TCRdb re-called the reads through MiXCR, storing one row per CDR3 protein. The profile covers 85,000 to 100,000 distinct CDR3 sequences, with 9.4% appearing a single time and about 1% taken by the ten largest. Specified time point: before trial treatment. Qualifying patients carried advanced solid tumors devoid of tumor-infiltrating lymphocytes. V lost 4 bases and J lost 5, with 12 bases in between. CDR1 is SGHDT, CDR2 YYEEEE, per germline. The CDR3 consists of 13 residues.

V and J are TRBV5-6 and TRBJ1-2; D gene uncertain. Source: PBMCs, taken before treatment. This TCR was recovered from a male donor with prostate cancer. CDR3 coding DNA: TGTGCCAGCAGCGCCGGGAGGAGGTATGGCTACACCTTC. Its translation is CASSAGRRYGYTF.